The present T cell receptor (beta chain) was sequenced within a study of tumor-infiltrating lymphocytes in localized non-small cell lung cancer. On this clone itself: Its antigen is not known.

Clones were sequenced by immunoSEQ multiplex PCR, and TCRdb holds only the in-frame ones, with some missing. The table records tens of thousands of clones, approximately 70% of them present only once. General observations from the study: Not all patients were TCR sequenced, owing to tissue quantity.

This TCR came from a human donor with non-small cell lung cancer. Sequencing was performed on lung tumor tissue.

In DNA, the CDR3 is TGTGCCAGCAGTGACTCGAACAGGGCTACTGAAGCTTTCTTT. Translating gives CASSDSNRATEAFF. The chain recombines TRBV6-4 with TRBJ1-1; TRBD1 is a possible D gene (6 bases). The CDR3 is 14 residues long. The ends were cut back, 0 bases at V and 5 bases at J, with 10 bases in the middle. Germline CDR1 is MRHNA and CDR2 is SNTAGT.